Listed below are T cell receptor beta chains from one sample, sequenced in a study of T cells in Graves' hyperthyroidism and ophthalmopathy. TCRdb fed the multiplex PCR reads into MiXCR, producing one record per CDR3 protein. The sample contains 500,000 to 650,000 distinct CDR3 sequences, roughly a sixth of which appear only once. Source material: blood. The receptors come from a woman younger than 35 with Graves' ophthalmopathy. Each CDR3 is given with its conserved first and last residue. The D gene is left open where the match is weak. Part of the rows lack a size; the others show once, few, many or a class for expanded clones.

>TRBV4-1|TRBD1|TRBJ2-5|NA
TGCGCCAGCAGCCGGGGGACAGGGGGGCTCCAAGAGACCCAGTACTTC
CASSRGTGGLQETQYF
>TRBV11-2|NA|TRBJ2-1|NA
TGTGCCAGCAGCCCTGGGGGGGGGCAGTACAATGAGCAGTTCTTC
CASSPGGGQYNEQFF
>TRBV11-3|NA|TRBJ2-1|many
TGTGCCAGCAGCTCAGGACTCCTCTCCTACAATGAGCAGTTCTTC
CASSSGLLSYNEQFF
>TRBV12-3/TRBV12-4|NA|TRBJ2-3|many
TGTGCCAGCAGTCTCCCGGGTACGCAGTATTTT
CASSLPGTQYF
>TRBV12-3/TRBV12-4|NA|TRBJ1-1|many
TGTGCCAGCAGGCCTAGGCTTTACAGTCACACTGAAGCTTTCTTT
CASRPRLYSHTEAFF
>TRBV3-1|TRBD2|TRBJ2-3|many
TGTGCCAGCAGCCAAGACCTCGGCGGGGGGGACACAGATACGCAGTATTTT
CASSQDLGGGDTDTQYF
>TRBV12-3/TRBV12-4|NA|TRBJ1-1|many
TGTGCCAGCAGTTCATCCAGTAGGACGAACACTGAAGCTTTCTTT
CASSSSSRTNTEAFF
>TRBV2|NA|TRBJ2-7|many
TGTGCCAGCAATAGTGGGGGGAGCTCCTACGAGCAGTACTTC
CASNSGGSSYEQYF
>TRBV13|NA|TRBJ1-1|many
TGTGCCAGCAGCTTATTTCAGGGCCAAGGCACTGAAGCTTTCTTT
CASSLFQGQGTEAFF
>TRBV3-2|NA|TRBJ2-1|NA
TGTGCCAGCAGCCATACTAGCGGGAGTCACAATGAGCAGTTCTTC
CASSHTSGSHNEQFF
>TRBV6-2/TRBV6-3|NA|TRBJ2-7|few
TGTGCCAGCGGGTTTTGGATCTACGAGCAGTACTTC
CASGFWIYEQYF
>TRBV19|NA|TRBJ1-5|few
TGTGCCAGTAGAATCTGGGGTAATCAGCCCCAGCATTTT
CASRIWGNQPQHF
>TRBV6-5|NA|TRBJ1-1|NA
TGTGCCAGCAGTTACTCCGGGGCGCGTGGCACTGAAGCTTTCTTT
CASSYSGARGTEAFF
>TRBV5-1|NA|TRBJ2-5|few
TGCGCCAGCAGCTTGGTCGGGGCACAAGAGACCCAGTACTTC
CASSLVGAQETQYF
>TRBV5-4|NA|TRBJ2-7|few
TGTGCCAGCAGCTTGGAGGCCCCGTCCGAGCAGTACTTC
CASSLEAPSEQYF
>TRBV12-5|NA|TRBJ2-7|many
TGTGCTCGGGCGGGGGCGCGGGGCTACTCCTACGAGCAGTACTTC
CARAGARGYSYEQYF
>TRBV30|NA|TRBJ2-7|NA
TGTGCCTGGAGTTCCGCTCCCTACGAGCAGTACTTC
CAWSSAPYEQYF
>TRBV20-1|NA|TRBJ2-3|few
TGCAGTGCTAGAGATCAGTTGGGCAGCGTCACAGATACGCAGTATTTT
CSARDQLGSVTDTQYF
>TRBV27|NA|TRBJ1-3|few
TGTGCCAGCAGTTTAACAGGAGGGTCTGGAAACACCATATATTTT
CASSLTGGSGNTIYF
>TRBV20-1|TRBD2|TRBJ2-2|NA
TGCAGTGCTAGAGGTGGGACTAGCGGGGGTATGACCGGGGAGCTGTTTTTT
CSARGGTSGGMTGELFF
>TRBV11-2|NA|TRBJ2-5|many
TGTGCCAGCGACACCCACATCCAGGGAGGCCAAGAGACCCAGTACTTC
CASDTHIQGGQETQYF
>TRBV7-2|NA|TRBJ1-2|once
TGTGCCAGCAGTTTACAGACGGGCTACACCTTC
CASSLQTGYTF
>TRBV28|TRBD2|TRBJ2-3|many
TGTGCCAGCAGGGTGCTAGCGGGGGGGCCGGGTACAGATACGCAGTATTTT
CASRVLAGGPGTDTQYF
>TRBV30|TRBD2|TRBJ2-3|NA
TGTGCCTGGAGATTCATGGTCCTAGCGGGAGGGTCGGCGCAGTATTTT
CAWRFMVLAGGSAQYF
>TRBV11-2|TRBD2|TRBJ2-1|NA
TGTGCCAGCACCCCCATAGCGGGAGGCACCGGGACTAGCGGGTACAATGAGCAGTTCTTC
CASTPIAGGTGTSGYNEQFF
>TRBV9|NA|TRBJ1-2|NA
TGTGCCAGCAGCGTAGTTGGATCAGGGGGCTACACCTTC
CASSVVGSGGYTF
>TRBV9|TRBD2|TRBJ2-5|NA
TGTGCCAGCAGCGTAGAGGGACTAGGGAGGGAGACCCAGTACTTC
CASSVEGLGRETQYF
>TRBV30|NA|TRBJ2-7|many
TGTGCCTGGAGTGATAGCTTTCGAGAGCAGTACTTC
CAWSDSFREQYF
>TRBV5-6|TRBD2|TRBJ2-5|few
TGTGCCAGCAGCTTTGCGACTAGCGGGGGGGCTGGAGAGACCCAGTACTTC
CASSFATSGGAGETQYF
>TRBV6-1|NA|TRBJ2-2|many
TGTGCCAGCACCTCGGGGCAGAGCACCGGGGAGCTGTTTTTT
CASTSGQSTGELFF
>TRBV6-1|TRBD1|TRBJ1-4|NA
TGTGCCAGCAGCCCGGACAGGGGGACTGAAAAACTGTTTTTT
CASSPDRGTEKLFF
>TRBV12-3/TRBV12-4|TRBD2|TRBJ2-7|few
TGTGCCAGCAGTTTTAGGGGAAAGATGAGAGCGGGGGAAACCGAGCAGTACTTC
CASSFRGKMRAGETEQYF
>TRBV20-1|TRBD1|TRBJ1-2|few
TGCAGTGCTAGGGGACAGGGAAGTAACTATGGCTACACCTTC
CSARGQGSNYGYTF
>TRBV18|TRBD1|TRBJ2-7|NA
TGTGCCAGCTCGAAACCCCGGGACAGGGGCTACGAGCAGTACTTC
CASSKPRDRGYEQYF
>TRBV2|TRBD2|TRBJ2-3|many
TGTGCCAGCAGTGAATCGGATAAGCGGGGGCCTAGCACAGATACGCAGTATTTT
CASSESDKRGPSTDTQYF
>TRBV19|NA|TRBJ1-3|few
TGTGCCAGTATCGTGACACCGCGCTCTGGAAACACCATATATTTT
CASIVTPRSGNTIYF
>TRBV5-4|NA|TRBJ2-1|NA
TGTGCCAGCAGCTTGGGGCCGCTGGATCTCTACAATGAGCAGTTCTTC
CASSLGPLDLYNEQFF
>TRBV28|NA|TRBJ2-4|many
TGTGCCAGCATAGATTCTGGGGAAAACATTCAGTACTTC
CASIDSGENIQYF
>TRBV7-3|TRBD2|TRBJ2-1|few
TGTGCCAGCAGCTCCCCGGGACTAGCGGGGGGAAGCAATGAGCAGTTCTTC
CASSSPGLAGGSNEQFF
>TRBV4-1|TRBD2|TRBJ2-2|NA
TGCGCCAGCAGTCGAGTAGCGGGGGTCACCGGGGAGCTGTTTTTT
CASSRVAGVTGELFF
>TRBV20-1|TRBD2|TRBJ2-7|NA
TGCAGTGCCCATAATTGGGGGAGGGCCAACGAGCAGTACTTC
CSAHNWGRANEQYF
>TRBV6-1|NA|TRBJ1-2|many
TGTGCCAGCAGTGGGGACCGGCTCGGCTACACCTTC
CASSGDRLGYTF
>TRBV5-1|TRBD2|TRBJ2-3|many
TGCGCCAGCAGCTCCCCAGCGGGAGGACGCACAGATACGCAGTATTTT
CASSSPAGGRTDTQYF
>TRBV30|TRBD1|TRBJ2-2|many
TGTGCCTCTGACAGGGGGGGTATTGTCTCCGGGGAGCTGTTTTTT
CASDRGGIVSGELFF
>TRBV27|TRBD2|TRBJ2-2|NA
TGTGCCAGCAGACTCTATTTGACTAGCGGGGGATCCATCACCGGGGAGCTGTTTTTT
CASRLYLTSGGSITGELFF
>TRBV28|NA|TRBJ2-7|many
TGTGCCAGCAGCCCACGGCAACATTACGAGCAGTACTTC
CASSPRQHYEQYF
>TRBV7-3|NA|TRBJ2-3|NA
TGTGCCAGCAGCTTATTTGGAGGGAGGGATACGCAGTATTTT
CASSLFGGRDTQYF
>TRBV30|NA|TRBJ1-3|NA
TGTGCCTGGAGTGTACTCCGGACAGATATGGTACGCTCTGGAAACACCATATATTTT
CAWSVLRTDMVRSGNTIYF
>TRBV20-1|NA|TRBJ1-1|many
TGCAGTGCCCCCTTGGGTAAGACTGAAGCTTTCTTT
CSAPLGKTEAFF
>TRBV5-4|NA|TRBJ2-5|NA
TGTGCCAGCAATGATGGGACGGCTTATTCTCAAGAGACCCAGTACTTC
CASNDGTAYSQETQYF
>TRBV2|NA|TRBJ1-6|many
TGTGCCAGCTCGGACAGCGCCAATTCACCCCTCCACTTT
CASSDSANSPLHF
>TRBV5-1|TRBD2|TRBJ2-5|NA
TGCGCCAGCAGCCGTGGTCTTGGGACTAGCGGGGGCCAAGAGACCCGGTACTTC
CASSRGLGTSGGQETRYF
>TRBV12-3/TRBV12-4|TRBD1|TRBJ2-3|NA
TGTGCCAGCACCTTCAGGGGGCGAATAGATACGCAGTATTTT
CASTFRGRIDTQYF
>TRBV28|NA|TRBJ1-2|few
TGTGCCAGCAGTTTACGGGACGGAGGCTCTAACTATGGCTACACCTTC
CASSLRDGGSNYGYTF
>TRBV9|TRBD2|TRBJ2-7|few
TGTGCCAGCAGCGTAGGCGGGAGGAGCGACGAGCAGTACTTC
CASSVGGRSDEQYF
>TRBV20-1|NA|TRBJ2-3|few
TGCAGTGTACGGGATGCAGATACGCAGTATTTT
CSVRDADTQYF
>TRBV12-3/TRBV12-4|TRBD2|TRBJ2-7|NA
TGTGCCAGCAGTTCAGGGACTAGCGTCTACGAGCAGTACTTC
CASSSGTSVYEQYF
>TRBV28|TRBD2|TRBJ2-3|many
TGTGCCACCAGATTTATAGCGGGGGGACACACAGATACGCAGTATTTT
CATRFIAGGHTDTQYF